Following are 10 T cell receptor beta chains from one sample sequenced in a study of T cells in Graves' hyperthyroidism and ophthalmopathy. TCR beta CDR3 region amplification was performed from RNA transcripts. The primer set for the first-round RT-PCR of the TCR CDR3 was HTBI. In TCRdb, the multiplex PCR reads were re-called with MiXCR into one record per CDR3 protein. The table shows approximately 400,000 distinct CDR3 sequences, with approximately 14% occurring only once. The sequencing input was blood. These receptor sequences come from a woman younger than 45 with Graves' ophthalmopathy.

The V gene is TRBV4-2, the J gene TRBJ2-1; TRBD2 matches 9 bases. Germline V gene lookup returns CDR1 LGHNA and CDR2 YNFKEQ. The CDR3 totals 15 residues. With V trimmed by 2 bases and J by 4 bases, 3 bases remained unmatched. CDR3 in DNA: TGTGCCAGCAGCCAATTAGCGGGGGATTACAATGAGCAGTTCTTC. It specifies CASSQLAGDYNEQFF.

As regards this clonotype: A single base separates this from a much larger clone, so it may be a read error. The V call is TRBV20-1, the J call TRBJ2-5; the match to TRBD2 covers 10 bases. Germline CDR1 DFQATT, CDR2 SNEGSKA (reference sequence). V gave up 5 bases and J gave up 5 bases; unmatched junction bases: 8. The CDR3 has 14 amino acids. Written as DNA, the CDR3 is TGCAGTGCTGCTAGCGGGGGTCAAGGGGAGACCCAGTACTTC. It codes for CSAASGGQGETQYF.

This clonotype was detected ten times or more. In DNA form, the CDR3 reads TGTGCCAGCAGCCAAGGGGGGGTGGGCCAGCCCCAGCATTTT. Protein sequence: CASSQGGVGQPQHF. The rearrangement links TRBV3-1 to TRBJ1-5, with D possibly being TRBD1 (5 bases). Trimming pared 1 base from V and 7 bases from J, leaving 11 bases between. The V gene's germline CDR1 is LGHDT and CDR2 YNNKEL (reference sequence). The length of the CDR3 is 14 residues.

This clonotype has a count of ten or more. The chain carries TRBV28 and TRBJ2-5; 9 bases agree with TRBD2. Germline CDR1 MDHEN, CDR2 SYDVKM. Trimming took 5 bases from V and 1 from J; bases not matched to a gene: 8. The CDR3 has 16 residues. CDR3 residues: CASSHIAGEAQETQYF. CDR3 in DNA: TGTGCCAGCAGTCACATAGCGGGGGAGGCCCAAGAGACCCAGTACTTC.

The table lists this clonotype with a count of one. Being one base from a much bigger clone, this may be a read error. The chain combines TRBV11-2 with TRBJ2-7, with D maybe TRBD1 (5 bases). The germline CDR1 and CDR2 sequences are SGHAT and FQNNGV. The CDR3 has 14 amino acids. Trimming pared 5 bases from V and 5 bases from J, leaving 16 bases between. Written as DNA, the CDR3 is TGTGCCAGCAGCACTCGGACAAGGGGTCACGAGCAGTACTTC. It codes for CASSTRTRGHEQYF. The full variable domain, its missing parts supplied by reference TRBV11-2 and TRBJ2-7, is EAGVAQSPRYKIIEKRQSVAFWCNPISGHATLYWYQQILGQGPKLLIQFQNNGVVDDSQLPKDRFSAERLKGVDSTLKIQPAKLEDSAVYLCASSTRTRGHEQYFGPGTRLTVT.

This clonotype was counted many times. The chain is built from TRBV6-1 and TRBJ2-7, with D tentatively TRBD1 or TRBD2 (5 bases each). The CDR3 is 15 amino acids. From germline, CDR1 is MNHNS and CDR2 SASEGT. The V and J ends lost 4 bases and 2 bases respectively, with 15 bases between them. This chain's CDR3 is CASSVEERGAYEQYF. For the CDR3, the DNA is TGTGCCAGCAGTGTGGAGGAGAGAGGGGCCTACGAGCAGTACTTC.

This clonotype came up a few times. V and J are TRBV29-1 and TRBJ1-2; 8 bases align to TRBD1. Germline V lookup: CDR1 SQVTM, CDR2 ANQGSEA. With V trimmed by 7 bases and J by 4 bases, 5 bases remained unmatched. The CDR3 is made up of 12 amino acids. CDR3 protein: CSGGQGAYGYTF. The CDR3, as DNA: TGCAGCGGGGGGCAGGGGGCCTATGGCTACACCTTC.

This clonotype was seen ten or more times. V and J are TRBV3-1 and TRBJ1-3, with D hard to call. V was cut by 4 bases and J by 4 bases, with 11 bases left in between. The V gene's germline CDR1 is LGHDT and CDR2 YNNKEL (reference sequence). This CDR3 comprises 14 residues. DNA for the CDR3: TGTGCCAGCAGCCCGTCCCCCTTGGGAAACACCATATATTTT. It yields the protein CASSPSPLGNTIYF.

J is TRBJ2-6 and V is TRBV27, with a tentative D call TRBD1 (5 bases). Germline V gene data show CDR1 as MNHEY and CDR2 as SMNVEV (reference sequence). This CDR3 has 18 residues. Deletions cut 3 bases from V and 0 bases from J, with 15 bases between. The CDR3 DNA reads TGTGCCAGCAGTTTGAGGCAGGGTGCCTTCTCTGGGGCCAACGTCCTGACTTTC. Its protein is CASSLRQGAFSGANVLTF.

In this sample, this clonotype turned up many times. The chain is built from TRBV13 and TRBJ2-1, with 7 positions matching TRBD2. V shed 5 bases and J 1 base; nucleotides not matched to a gene: 8. The CDR3 is made up of 16 amino acids. Germline V gives CDR1 PRHDT, CDR2 FYEKMQ (reference sequence). The CDR3: CASSPPKAGSYNEQFF. The CDR3 nucleotides are TGTGCCAGCAGCCCCCCAAAAGCGGGGTCCTACAATGAGCAGTTCTTC.